This T cell receptor beta chain was retrieved from a study of blood T cell repertoires in COVID-19. Trimming removed 5 bases from V and 6 bases from J; junction bases left unmatched: 5. The CDR3 has 14 residues. From germline, CDR1 is SGHTA and CDR2 FQGTGA. Some clones are missing from TCRdb's copy, which holds only in-frame ones; the method was immunoSEQ multiplex PCR. Among around 220,000 clones listed, 65% to 85% were seen once. The V gene is TRBV7-3, the J gene TRBJ1-1; 11 positions match TRBD1. Specimen: peripheral blood. The receptor was isolated from a woman between 40 and 55 years old with active or convalescent COVID-19. The CDR3: CASSTGQGDAEAFF. CDR3 DNA sequence: TGTGCCAGCAGCACGGGACAGGGGGACGCTGAAGCTTTCTTT. Looking up the rest from reference TRBV7-3 and TRBJ1-1 gives the full variable domain: GAGVSQTPSNKVTEKGKYVELRCDPISGHTALYWYRQSLGQGPEFLIYFQGTGAADDSGLPNDRFFAVRPEGSVSTLKIQRTERGDSAVYLCASSTGQGDAEAFFGQGTRLTVV.